The 9 T cell receptor beta chains presented below share a single source sample, sequenced in a study of blood T cell repertoires in COVID-19. TCRdb's copy holds only in-frame clones and misses some; the assay was immunoSEQ multiplex PCR. The profile shows 120,000 to 150,000 clones, 80% to 90% of them singletons. The sequenced material came from peripheral blood. These receptors all come from a woman aged 60-75 years with COVID-19, enrolled during active disease.

The rearrangement uses TRBV19 and TRBJ1-1; unclear D gene. Trimming removed 7 bases at V and 0 bases at J, with 9 bases between. Germline values: CDR1 LNHDA, CDR2 SQIVND (reference sequence). This CDR3 region has 13 residues. CDR3 nucleotide sequence: TGTGCCAGTACTCTTCGGTTGAACACTGAAGCTTTCTTT. It specifies CASTLRLNTEAFF.

V gene TRBV20-1 combines with J gene TRBJ1-6; 7 bases fit TRBD1. The ends lost 3 bases at V and 3 bases at J; junction bases unmatched: 14. This CDR3 spans 18 amino acids. Germline-derived CDR1 and CDR2 are DFQATT and SNEGSKA (reference sequence). The CDR3 loop is CSASGTSRTGDYNSPLHF. The CDR3 bases are TGCAGTGCTAGTGGCACAAGTAGAACAGGGGACTATAATTCACCCCTCCACTTT.

This chain connects TRBV5-4 to TRBJ1-2, with 8 bases fitting TRBD1. The V segment lost 0 bases and the J segment 4 bases; nucleotides outside the gene matches: 5. Germline values: CDR1 SGHNT, CDR2 YYREEE (reference sequence). This CDR3 is built from 15 residues. The CDR3 is CASSLEDRGGYGYTF. The DNA of the CDR3 is TGTGCCAGCAGCTTGGAAGACAGGGGAGGCTATGGCTACACCTTC.

The gene calls are TRBV19 and TRBJ1-5; D perhaps matches TRBD1 (6 bases). Germline V gives CDR1 LNHDA, CDR2 SQIVND (reference sequence). The ends were cut back, 7 bases at V and 4 bases at J, with 14 bases in the middle. CDR3 size: 14 residues. CDR3 protein: CASTREGGNQPQHF. CDR3 bases: TGTGCCAGTACCCGCGAGGGGGGGAATCAGCCCCAGCATTTT. The variable domain in full, completed from reference TRBV19 and TRBJ1-5, reads DGGITQSPKYLFRKEGQNVTLSCEQNLNHDAMYWYRQDPGQGLRLIYYSQIVNDFQKGDIAEGYSVSREKKESFPLTVTSAQKNPTAFYLCASTREGGNQPQHFGDGTRLSIL.

The genes are TRBV7-9 and TRBJ1-2; D is undetermined. The CDR3 consists of 13 residues. The V end was cut by 4 bases, the J end by 8 bases, with 14 bases between. CDR1 is SEHNR and CDR2 is FQNEAQ in the germline V gene (reference sequence). This CDR3 reads CASSSRPFGGYTF. The CDR3 nucleotides read TGTGCCAGCAGCTCCCGACCGTTCGGGGGCTACACCTTC.

This clone has just one count. The CDR3 loop is CASSQRGTGGREYGYTF. DNA of the CDR3: TGCGCCAGCAGCCAGAGGGGGACAGGGGGTCGCGAGTATGGCTACACCTTC. The chain recombines TRBV4-1 with TRBJ1-2, with 11 positions matching TRBD1. The CDR3 contains 17 residues. In germline, CDR1 is MGHRA, CDR2 YSYEKL. V shed 3 bases and J 5 bases; nucleotides not matched to a gene: 11.

The chain employs TRBV2 and TRBJ2-5; tentatively, D is TRBD1 (5 bases). With 3 bases removed from V and 2 bases from J, the gap between germline ends came to 10 bases. The germline V gene encodes CDR1 SNHLY and CDR2 FYNNEI. The CDR3 covers 14 residues. The CDR3 DNA follows: TGTGCCAGCAGTGATAGACAGTGGCAAGAGACCCAGTACTTC. It is translated as CASSDRQWQETQYF.

The genes are TRBV4-1 and TRBJ1-5; 10 nucleotides match TRBD1. V shed 4 bases and J 1 base; nucleotides not matched to a gene: 1. The CDR3 has 15 residues. CDR1 and CDR2 from the germline V gene are MGHRA and YSYEKL. In DNA form, the CDR3 reads TGCGCCAGCAGCCGACAGGGGGCAAGCAATCAGCCCCAGCATTTT. As protein: CASSRQGASNQPQHF.

V and J are TRBV2 and TRBJ1-2, with a possible D match to TRBD1 (6 bases). The CDR3 is 14 amino acids. V shed 7 bases and J shed 5 bases, with 17 bases lying between them. Germline V lookup: CDR1 SNHLY, CDR2 FYNNEI. The CDR3 DNA is TGTGCCAGCACTACACAGGGCCCACTTTATGGCTACACCTTC. Translating it yields CASTTQGPLYGYTF.